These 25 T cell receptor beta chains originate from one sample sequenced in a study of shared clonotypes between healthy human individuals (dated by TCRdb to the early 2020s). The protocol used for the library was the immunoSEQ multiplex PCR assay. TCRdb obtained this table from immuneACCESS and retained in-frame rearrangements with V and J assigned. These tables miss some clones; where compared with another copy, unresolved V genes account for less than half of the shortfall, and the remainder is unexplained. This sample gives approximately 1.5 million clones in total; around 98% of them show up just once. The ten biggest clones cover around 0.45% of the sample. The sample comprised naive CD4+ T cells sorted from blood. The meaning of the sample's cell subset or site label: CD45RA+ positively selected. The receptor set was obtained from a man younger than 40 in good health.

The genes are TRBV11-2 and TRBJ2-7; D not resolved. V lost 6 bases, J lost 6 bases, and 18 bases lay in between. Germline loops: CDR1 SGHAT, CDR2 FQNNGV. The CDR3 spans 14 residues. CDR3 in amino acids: CASSFTRLKGEQYF. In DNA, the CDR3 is TGTGCCAGCAGTTTTACCCGGCTTAAAGGCGAGCAGTACTTC.

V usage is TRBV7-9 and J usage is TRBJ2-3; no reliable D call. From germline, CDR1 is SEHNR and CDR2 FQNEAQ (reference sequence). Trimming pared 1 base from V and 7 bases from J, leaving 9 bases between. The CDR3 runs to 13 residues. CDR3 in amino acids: CASSLGLSYTQYF. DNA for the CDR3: TGTGCCAGCAGCTTAGGGTTGTCCTATACGCAGTATTTT. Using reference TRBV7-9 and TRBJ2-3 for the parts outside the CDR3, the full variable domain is DTGVSQNPRHKITKRGQNVTFRCDPISEHNRLYWYRQTLGQGPEFLTYFQNEAQLEKSRLLSDRFSAERPKGSFSTLEIQRTEQGDSAMYLCASSLGLSYTQYFGPGTRLTVL.

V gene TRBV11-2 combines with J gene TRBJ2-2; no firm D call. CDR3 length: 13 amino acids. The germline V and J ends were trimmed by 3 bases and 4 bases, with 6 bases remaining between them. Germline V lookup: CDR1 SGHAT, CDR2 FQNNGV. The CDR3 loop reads CASSLGFTGELFF. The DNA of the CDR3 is TGTGCCAGCAGCTTGGGTTTCACCGGGGAGCTGTTTTTT.

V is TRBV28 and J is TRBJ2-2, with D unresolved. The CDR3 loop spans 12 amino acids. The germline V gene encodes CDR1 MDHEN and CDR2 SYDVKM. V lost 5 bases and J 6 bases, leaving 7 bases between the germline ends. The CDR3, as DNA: TGTGCCAGCAGTACCCGGGCCGGGGAGCTGTTTTTT. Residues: CASSTRAGELFF.

The DNA of the CDR3 is TGTGCCAGCAAGACTGGGACAGGATTCGGCTACACCTTC. Protein product: CASKTGTGFGYTF. The chain links TRBV28 to TRBJ1-2, with 8 bases matching TRBD1. The CDR3 consists of 13 residues. Germline CDR1 and CDR2: MDHEN and SYDVKM. V lost 7 bases to trimming and J lost 8 bases; unmatched junction nucleotides: 9.

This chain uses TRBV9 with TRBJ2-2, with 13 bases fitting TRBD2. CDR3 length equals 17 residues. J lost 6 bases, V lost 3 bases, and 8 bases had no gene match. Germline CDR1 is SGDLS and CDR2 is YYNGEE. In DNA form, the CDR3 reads TGTGCCAGCAGCGCACTACTAGCGGGAGGGTTCGCCGGGGAGCTGTTTTTT. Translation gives CASSALLAGGFAGELFF.

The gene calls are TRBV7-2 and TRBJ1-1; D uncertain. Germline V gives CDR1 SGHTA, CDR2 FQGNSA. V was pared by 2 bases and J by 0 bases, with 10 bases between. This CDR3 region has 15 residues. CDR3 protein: CASSLSVTVNTEAFF. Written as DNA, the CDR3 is TGTGCCAGCAGCTTATCCGTGACGGTGAACACTGAAGCTTTCTTT.

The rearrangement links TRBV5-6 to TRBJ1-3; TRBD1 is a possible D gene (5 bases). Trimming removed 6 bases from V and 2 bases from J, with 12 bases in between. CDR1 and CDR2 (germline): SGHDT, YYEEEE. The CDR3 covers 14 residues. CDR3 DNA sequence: TGTGCCAGCAAATCTACGGGGCCTGGAAACACCATATATTTT. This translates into CASKSTGPGNTIYF.

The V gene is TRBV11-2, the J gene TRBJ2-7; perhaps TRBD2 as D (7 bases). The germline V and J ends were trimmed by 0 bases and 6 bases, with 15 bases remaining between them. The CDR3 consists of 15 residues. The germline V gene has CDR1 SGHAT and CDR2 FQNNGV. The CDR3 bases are TGTGCCAGCAGCTTAGAGGCGGGGGCAACGTCCGAGCAGTACTTC. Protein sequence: CASSLEAGATSEQYF.

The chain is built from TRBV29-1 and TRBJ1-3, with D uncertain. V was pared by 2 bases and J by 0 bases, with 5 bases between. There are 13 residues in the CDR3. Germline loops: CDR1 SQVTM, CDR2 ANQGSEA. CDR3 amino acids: CSVERYSGNTIYF. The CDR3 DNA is TGCAGCGTTGAACGATACTCTGGAAACACCATATATTTT.

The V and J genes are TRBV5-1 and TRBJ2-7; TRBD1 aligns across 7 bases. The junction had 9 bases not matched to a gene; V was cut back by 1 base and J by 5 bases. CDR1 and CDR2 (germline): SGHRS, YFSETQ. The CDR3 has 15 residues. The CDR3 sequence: CASSLQDRVVDEQYF. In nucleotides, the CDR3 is TGCGCCAGCAGCTTGCAAGACAGGGTCGTCGACGAGCAGTACTTC.

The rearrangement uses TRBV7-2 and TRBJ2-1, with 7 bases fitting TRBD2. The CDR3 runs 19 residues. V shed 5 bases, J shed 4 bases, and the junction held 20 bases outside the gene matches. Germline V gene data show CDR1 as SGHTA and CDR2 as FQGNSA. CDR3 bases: TGTGCCAGCAGCCCACGAAAAGGGCAGACTAGCAGTTATTACAATGAGCAGTTCTTC. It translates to CASSPRKGQTSSYYNEQFF.

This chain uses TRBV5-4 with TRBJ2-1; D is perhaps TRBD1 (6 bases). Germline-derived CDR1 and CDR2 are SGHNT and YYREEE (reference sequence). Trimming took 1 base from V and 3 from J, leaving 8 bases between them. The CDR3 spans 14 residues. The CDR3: CASSLPGDYNEQFF. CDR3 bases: TGTGCCAGCAGCTTGCCAGGGGACTACAATGAGCAGTTCTTC.

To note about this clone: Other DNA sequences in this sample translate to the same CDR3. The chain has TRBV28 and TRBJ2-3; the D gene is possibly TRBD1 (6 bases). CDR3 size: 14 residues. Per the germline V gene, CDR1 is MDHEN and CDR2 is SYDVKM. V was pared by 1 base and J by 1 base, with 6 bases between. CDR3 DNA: TGTGCCAGCAGTTTATCAGGGGGCACAGATACGCAGTATTTT. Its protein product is CASSLSGGTDTQYF.

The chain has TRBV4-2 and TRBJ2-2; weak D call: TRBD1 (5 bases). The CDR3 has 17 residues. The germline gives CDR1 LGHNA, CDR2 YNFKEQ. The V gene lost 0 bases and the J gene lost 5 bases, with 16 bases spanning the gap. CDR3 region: CASSQDWAGIQTGELFF. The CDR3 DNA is TGTGCCAGCAGCCAAGATTGGGCAGGGATCCAGACCGGGGAGCTGTTTTTT.

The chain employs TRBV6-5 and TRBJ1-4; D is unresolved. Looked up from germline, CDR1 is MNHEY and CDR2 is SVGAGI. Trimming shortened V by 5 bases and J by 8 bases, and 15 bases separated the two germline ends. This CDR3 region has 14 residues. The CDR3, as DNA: TGTGCCAGCAGTCTTCACTTCCGCTTCGAAAAACTGTTTTTT. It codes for CASSLHFRFEKLFF.

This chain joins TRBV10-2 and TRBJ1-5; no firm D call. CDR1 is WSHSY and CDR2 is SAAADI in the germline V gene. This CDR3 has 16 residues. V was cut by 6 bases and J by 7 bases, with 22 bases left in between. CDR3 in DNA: TGCGCCAGCAGGGGATCCCTGGGAAGGGCATACCAGCCCCAGCATTTT. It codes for CASRGSLGRAYQPQHF.

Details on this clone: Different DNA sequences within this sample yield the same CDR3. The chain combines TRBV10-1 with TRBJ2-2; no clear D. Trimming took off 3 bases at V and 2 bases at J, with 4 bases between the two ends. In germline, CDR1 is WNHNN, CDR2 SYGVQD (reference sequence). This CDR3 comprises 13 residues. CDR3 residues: CASSDTNTGELFF. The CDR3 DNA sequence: TGCGCCAGCAGTGACACCAACACCGGGGAGCTGTTTTTT.

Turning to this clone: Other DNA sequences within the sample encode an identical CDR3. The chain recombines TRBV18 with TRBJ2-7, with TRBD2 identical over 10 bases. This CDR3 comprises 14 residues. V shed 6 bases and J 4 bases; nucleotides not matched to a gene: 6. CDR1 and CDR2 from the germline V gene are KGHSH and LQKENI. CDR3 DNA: TGTGCCAGCTCCCCGCTAGCGGGAGAATACGAGCAGTACTTC. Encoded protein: CASSPLAGEYEQYF.

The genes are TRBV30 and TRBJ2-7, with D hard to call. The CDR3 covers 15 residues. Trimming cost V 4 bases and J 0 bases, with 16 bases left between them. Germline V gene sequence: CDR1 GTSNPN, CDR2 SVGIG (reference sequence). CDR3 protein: CAWTPGFRRSYEQYF. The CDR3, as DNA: TGTGCCTGGACCCCGGGCTTCAGGCGCTCCTACGAGCAGTACTTC.

CDR3 in amino acids: CASSLDVQGVTGELFF. Here the CDR3 DNA reads TGCGCCAGCAGCTTGGATGTCCAGGGGGTCACCGGGGAGCTGTTTTTT. The chain is built from TRBV5-1 and TRBJ2-2; 7 nucleotides line up with TRBD1. Germline V gene lookup returns CDR1 SGHRS and CDR2 YFSETQ. The CDR3 is 16 residues long. V was pared by 0 bases and J by 4 bases, with 6 bases of the junction left unmatched.

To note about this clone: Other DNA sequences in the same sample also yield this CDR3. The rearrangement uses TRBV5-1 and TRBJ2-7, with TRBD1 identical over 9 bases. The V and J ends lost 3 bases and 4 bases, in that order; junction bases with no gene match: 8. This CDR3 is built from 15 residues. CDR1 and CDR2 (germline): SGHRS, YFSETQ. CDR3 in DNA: TGCGCCAGCAGCTCCACCGGGACAGGGTTGTACGAGCAGTACTTC. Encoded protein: CASSSTGTGLYEQYF.

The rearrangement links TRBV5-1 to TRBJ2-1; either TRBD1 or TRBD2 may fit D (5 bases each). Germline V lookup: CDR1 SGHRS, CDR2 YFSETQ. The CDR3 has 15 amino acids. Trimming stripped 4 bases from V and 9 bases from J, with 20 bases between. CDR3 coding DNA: TGCGCCAGCAGCGCCGGGACGGCCTTGTATTTTGAGCAGTTCTTC. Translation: CASSAGTALYFEQFF.

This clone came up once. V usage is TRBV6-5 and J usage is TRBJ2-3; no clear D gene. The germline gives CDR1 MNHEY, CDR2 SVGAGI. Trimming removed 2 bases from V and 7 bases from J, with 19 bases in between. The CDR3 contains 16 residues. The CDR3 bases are TGTGCCAGCAGTTACCAAACTGAACTGCCTCCTTATACGCAGTATTTT. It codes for CASSYQTELPPYTQYF.

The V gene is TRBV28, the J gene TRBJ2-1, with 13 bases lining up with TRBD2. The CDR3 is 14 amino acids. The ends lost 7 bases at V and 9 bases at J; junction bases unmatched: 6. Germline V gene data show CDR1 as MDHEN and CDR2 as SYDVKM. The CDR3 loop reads CASTGLAGVREQFF. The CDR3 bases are TGTGCCAGCACTGGACTAGCGGGAGTTCGTGAGCAGTTCTTC.